This TCR beta chain is drawn from a study of T-cell memory formation after mild COVID-19. Study-level results: The appearance of some responding clones in pre-infection memory suggested that cross-reactive memory joined.

TCRalpha and TCRbeta libraries used 5'RACE with constant-segment primers and UMIs. Via MiXCR, TCRdb re-called the 5' RACE reads, giving one row per CDR3 protein. The table includes 150,000 to 200,000 distinct CDR3 sequences, approximately 17% detected once. Note on this clonotype: No antigen is known for it.

Germline V gives CDR1 SGHDT, CDR2 YYEEEE. V lost 1 base, J lost 6 bases, and 6 bases lay in between. CDR3 length: 12 amino acids. This receptor was taken from a man between 18 and 35 years old who had mild COVID-19 (a few samples of this study predate the infection). Cell type and time point are not known. The chain recombines TRBV5-6 with TRBJ2-3; no clear D. Source material: PBMCs or a T cell subset sorted from them (not recorded which). CDR3 sequence reads: CASSLSSDTQYF. CDR3 nucleotide sequence: TGTGCCAGCAGCTTGTCGTCGGATACGCAGTATTTT.